This record covers a single T cell receptor beta chain. This entry comes from a study of T cell responses to AZD1222 COVID-19 vaccine. This CDR3 is 16 amino acids long. Per the germline V gene, CDR1 is SGHTA and CDR2 is FQGNSA. The trim removed 5 bases at V and 5 bases at J, leaving 9 bases unmatched. TCRdb keeps only in-frame clones here, not all; method: immunoSEQ multiplex PCR. The sample holds 120,000 to 150,000 clones, around 84% seen once. J is TRBJ2-1 and V is TRBV7-2; 10 bases are a match to TRBD2. The sequence was collected from an adult who received the AZD1222 COVID-19 vaccine. The source was peripheral blood, collected 28 days after the second AZD1222 dose. The CDR3 DNA sequence: TGTGCCAGCAGCCCCCTAGAGCGGGGGGGAGACAATGAGCAGTTCTTC. Encoded protein: CASSPLERGGDNEQFF.